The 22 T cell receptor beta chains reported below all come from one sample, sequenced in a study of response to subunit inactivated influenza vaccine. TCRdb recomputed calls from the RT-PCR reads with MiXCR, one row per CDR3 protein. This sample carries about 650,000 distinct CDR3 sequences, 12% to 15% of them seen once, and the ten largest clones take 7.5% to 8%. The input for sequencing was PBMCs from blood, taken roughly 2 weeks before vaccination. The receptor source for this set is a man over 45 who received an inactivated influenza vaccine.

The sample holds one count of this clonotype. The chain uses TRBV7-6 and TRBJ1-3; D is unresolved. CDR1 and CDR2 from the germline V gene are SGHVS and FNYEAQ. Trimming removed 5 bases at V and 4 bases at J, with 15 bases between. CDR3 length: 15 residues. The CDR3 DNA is TGTGCCAGCAGCCCCGGTGTCAATCTCGGAAACACCATATATTTT. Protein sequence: CASSPGVNLGNTIYF.

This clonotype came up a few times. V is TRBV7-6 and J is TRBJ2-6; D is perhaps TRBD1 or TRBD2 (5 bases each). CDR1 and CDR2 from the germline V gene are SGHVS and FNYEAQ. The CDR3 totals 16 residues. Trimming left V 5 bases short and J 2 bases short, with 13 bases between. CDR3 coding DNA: TGTGCCAGCAGCGGGGGAGCTGCCCCTGGGGCCAACGTCCTGACTTTC. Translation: CASSGGAAPGANVLTF.

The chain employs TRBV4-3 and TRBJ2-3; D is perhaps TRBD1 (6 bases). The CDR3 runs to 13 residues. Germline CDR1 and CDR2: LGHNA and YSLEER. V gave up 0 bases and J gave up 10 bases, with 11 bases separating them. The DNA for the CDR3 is TGCGCCAGCAGCCAAGAACAGGGTGTGGCGCAGTATTTT. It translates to CASSQEQGVAQYF.

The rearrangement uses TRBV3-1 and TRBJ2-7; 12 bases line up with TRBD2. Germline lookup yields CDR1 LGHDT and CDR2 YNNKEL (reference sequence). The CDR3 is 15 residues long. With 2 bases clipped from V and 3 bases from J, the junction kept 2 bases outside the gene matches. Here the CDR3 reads CASSQPGLAGYEQYF. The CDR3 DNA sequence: TGTGCCAGCAGCCAACCGGGACTAGCGGGCTACGAGCAGTACTTC.

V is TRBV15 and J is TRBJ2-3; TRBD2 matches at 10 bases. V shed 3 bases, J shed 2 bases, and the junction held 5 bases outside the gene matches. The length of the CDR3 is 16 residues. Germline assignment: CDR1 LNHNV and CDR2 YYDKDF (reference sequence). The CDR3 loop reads CATSSVLAGFTDTQYF. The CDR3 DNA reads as TGTGCCACCAGCAGTGTACTAGCGGGATTCACAGATACGCAGTATTTT.

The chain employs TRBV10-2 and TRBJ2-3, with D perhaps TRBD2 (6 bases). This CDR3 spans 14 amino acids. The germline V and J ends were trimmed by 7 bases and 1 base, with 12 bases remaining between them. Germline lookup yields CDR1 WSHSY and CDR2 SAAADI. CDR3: CASNEGLRTDTQYF. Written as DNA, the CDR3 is TGCGCCAGCAATGAAGGACTACGCACAGATACGCAGTATTTT.

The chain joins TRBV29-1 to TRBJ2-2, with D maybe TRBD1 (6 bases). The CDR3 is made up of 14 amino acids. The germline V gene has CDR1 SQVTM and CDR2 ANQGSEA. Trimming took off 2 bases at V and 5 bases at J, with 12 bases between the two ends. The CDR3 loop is CSVESSRGTGELFF. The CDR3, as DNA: TGCAGCGTTGAATCGAGCAGGGGTACCGGGGAGCTGTTTTTT.

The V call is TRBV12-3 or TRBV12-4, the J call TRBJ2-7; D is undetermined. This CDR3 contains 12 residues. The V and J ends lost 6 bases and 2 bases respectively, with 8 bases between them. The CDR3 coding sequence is TGTGCCAGCAGGCGGACGGCCTACGAGCAGTACTTC. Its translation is CASRRTAYEQYF.

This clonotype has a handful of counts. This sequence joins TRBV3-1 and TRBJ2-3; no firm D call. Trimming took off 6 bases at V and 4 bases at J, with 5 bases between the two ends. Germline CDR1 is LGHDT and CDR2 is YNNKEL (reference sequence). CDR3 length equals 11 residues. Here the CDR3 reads CASRMADTQYF. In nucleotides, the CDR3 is TGTGCCAGCAGAATGGCAGATACGCAGTATTTT.

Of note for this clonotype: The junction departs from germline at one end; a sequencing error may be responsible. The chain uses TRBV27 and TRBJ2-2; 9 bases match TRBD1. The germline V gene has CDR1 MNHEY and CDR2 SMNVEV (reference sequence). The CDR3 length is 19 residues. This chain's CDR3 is CASSLSDRPGQGNTGELFF. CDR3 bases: TGTGCCAGCAGTCTATCTGATAGACCGGGACAGGGGAACACCGGGGAGCTGTTTTTT.

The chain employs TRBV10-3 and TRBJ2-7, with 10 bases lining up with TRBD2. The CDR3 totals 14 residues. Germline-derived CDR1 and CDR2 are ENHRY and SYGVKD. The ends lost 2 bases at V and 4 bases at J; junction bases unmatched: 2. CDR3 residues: CAISEASGSYEQYF. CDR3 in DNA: TGTGCCATCAGTGAGGCTAGCGGGAGTTACGAGCAGTACTTC.

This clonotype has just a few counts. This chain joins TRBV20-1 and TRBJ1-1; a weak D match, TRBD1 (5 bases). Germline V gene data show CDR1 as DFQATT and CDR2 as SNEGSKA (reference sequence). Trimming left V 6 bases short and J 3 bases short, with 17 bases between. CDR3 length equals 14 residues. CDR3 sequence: CSAPSRVIHTEAFF. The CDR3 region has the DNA TGCAGTGCCCCCTCCAGGGTCATTCACACTGAAGCTTTCTTT.

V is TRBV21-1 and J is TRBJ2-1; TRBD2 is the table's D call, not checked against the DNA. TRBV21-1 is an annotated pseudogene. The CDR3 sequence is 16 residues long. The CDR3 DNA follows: TGTGCCAGCAGCATTATTCGCGGGGGGGTATACAATGAGCAGTTCTTC. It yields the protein CASSIIRGGVYNEQFF.

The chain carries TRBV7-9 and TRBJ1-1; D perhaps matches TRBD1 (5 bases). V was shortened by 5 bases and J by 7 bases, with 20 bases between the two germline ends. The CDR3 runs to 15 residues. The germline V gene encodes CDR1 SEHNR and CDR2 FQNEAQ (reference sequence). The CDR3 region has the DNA TGTGCCAGCAGCCCCCGGCGGGGGGAGTCGTATGAAGCTTTCTTT. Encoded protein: CASSPRRGESYEAFF. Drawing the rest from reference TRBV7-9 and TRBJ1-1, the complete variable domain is DTGVSQNPRHKITKRGQNVTFRCDPISEHNRLYWYRQTLGQGPEFLTYFQNEAQLEKSRLLSDRFSAERPKGSFSTLEIQRTEQGDSAMYLCASSPRRGESYEAFFGQGTRLTVV.

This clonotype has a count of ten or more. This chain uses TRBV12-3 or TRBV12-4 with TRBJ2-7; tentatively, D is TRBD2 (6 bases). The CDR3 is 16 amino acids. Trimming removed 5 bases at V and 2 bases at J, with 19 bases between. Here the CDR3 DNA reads TGTGCCAGCAGTAGCCTTCGGGGCGGGGCGACCTACGAGCAGTACTTC. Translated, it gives CASSSLRGGATYEQYF.

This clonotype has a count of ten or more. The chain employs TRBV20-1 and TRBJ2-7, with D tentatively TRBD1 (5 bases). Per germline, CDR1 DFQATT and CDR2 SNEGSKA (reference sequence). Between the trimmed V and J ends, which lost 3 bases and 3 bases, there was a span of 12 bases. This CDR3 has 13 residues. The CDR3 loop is CSASPQGNYEQYF. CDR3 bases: TGCAGTGCTAGCCCCCAGGGTAACTACGAGCAGTACTTC.

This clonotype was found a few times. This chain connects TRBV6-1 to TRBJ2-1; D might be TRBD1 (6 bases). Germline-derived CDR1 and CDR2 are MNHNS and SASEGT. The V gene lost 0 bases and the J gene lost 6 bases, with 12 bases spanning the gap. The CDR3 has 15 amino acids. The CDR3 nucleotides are TGTGCCAGCAGTGAAGCGGGACACGGGTCCAATGAGCAGTTCTTC. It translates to CASSEAGHGSNEQFF.

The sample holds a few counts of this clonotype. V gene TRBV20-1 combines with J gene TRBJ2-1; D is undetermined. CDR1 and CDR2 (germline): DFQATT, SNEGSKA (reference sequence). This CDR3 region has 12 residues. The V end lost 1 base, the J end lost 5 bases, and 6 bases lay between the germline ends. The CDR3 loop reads CSARGSHNEQFF. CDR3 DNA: TGCAGTGCTAGAGGGTCCCACAATGAGCAGTTCTTC.

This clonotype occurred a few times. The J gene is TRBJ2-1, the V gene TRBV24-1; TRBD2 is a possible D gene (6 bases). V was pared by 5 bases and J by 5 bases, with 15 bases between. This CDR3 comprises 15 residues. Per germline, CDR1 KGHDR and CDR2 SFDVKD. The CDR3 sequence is CATSGTGTLNNEQFF. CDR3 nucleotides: TGTGCCACCAGTGGTACCGGGACTCTCAACAATGAGCAGTTCTTC.

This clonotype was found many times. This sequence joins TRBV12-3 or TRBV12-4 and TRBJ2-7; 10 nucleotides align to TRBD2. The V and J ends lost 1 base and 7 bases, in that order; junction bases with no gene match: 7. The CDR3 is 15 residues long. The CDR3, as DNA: TGTGCCAGCAGTTTAGACCCTAGCGGGAGAGATGAGCAGTACTTC. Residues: CASSLDPSGRDEQYF.

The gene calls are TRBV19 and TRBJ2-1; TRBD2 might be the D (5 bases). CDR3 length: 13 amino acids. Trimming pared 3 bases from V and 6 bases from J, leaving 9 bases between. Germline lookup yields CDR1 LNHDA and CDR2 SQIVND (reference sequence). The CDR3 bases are TGTGCCAGTAGTATCCCCGGGGTCAATGAGCAGTTCTTC. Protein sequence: CASSIPGVNEQFF.

CDR3 residues: CASRKMISGNTIYF. As DNA, the CDR3 is TGTGCCAGCAGGAAAATGATCTCTGGAAACACCATATATTTT. The chain recombines TRBV12-3 or TRBV12-4 with TRBJ1-3; the D is unclear. Trimming took off 6 bases at V and 0 bases at J, with 9 bases between the two ends. The CDR3 spans 14 residues.